The sequence of this T cell receptor beta chain was determined in a study of blood T cells in healthy people across ages. Study-wide findings and caveats: TCR beta diversity, measured per million T cells, fell in a roughly linear way with age. CMV status of donors was not determined, possibly confounding expanded clonotype changes. A greater number of naive CD4+ cells and higher diversity distinguished long-lived donors from aged donors.

Trimming took off 0 bases at V and 6 bases at J, with 9 bases between the two ends. This CDR3 comprises 14 residues. The germline V gene has CDR1 SGHRS and CDR2 YFSETQ. They isolated at least 6 million PBMCs from each sample. This clonotype showed up just a few times. Its antigen remains unknown. Alongside a J-beta primer mix, a sample-barcoded 5' primer served in a second PCR lasting about 7 to 12 cycles. MiXCR was run by TCRdb on the 5' RACE reads, yielding one entry per CDR3 protein. The sample carries 500,000 to 600,000 distinct CDR3 sequences, 25% to 30% recorded once. The chain carries TRBV5-1 and TRBJ2-2, with D possibly being TRBD2 (5 bases). Specimen: blood. The receptor comes from a woman in her 70s in good health. The CDR3 nucleotides are TGCGCCAGCAGCTTGGCCAGAGGGTCCGGGGAGCTGTTTTTT. This translates into CASSLARGSGELFF.